This T cell receptor beta chain was obtained from a study of blood T cell repertoires in COVID-19. Study-wide background: The analysed material was cDNA or gDNA that came from T cells, B-cell-depleted T cells, or PBMCs.

Assignments of participants to cohorts depended upon their own reported clinical history. Symptom resolution, clearance, or two negative PCRs marked the recovered donors of Cohort 3. In the original analysis: Cell counts per sample came from amplifying reference gene primers. The protocol was immunoSEQ multiplex PCR, while the TCRdb copy is restricted to in-frame clones and leaves out a portion. V and J calls and clone size come straight from that table; D and trimming were deduced from the DNA. The repertoire includes 200,000 to 300,000 clones, around 89% of them detected once, and roughly 3.7% sits in the top ten. Germline assignment: CDR1 SGHTA and CDR2 FQGTGA. Losses at the gene ends were 2 bases for V and 8 bases for J; bases not matched to a gene: 6. The CDR3 has 14 residues.

The sequence came from a woman in her 30s who had recovered from COVID-19. The sample taken for sequencing was PBMCs or T cells enriched from blood (not recorded which). The gene calls are TRBV7-3 and TRBJ2-1; TRBD1 aligns across 7 bases. CDR3 sequence: CASSLVTGLDEQFF. The CDR3 bases are TGTGCCAGCAGCTTAGTGACAGGGTTGGATGAGCAGTTCTTC.